This record covers a single TCR beta chain. The target antigen is unknown. Germline V CDR1 and CDR2: GTSNPN, SVGIG (reference sequence). Trimming removed 0 bases from V and 1 base from J, with 6 bases in between. This CDR3 comprises 13 residues. This sample is part of a study of cytomegalovirus exposure and HLA in healthy donors. Study as a whole: Across under 450 genotyped donors, 81% landed in the Caucasian-associated ancestry cluster. Study results and caveats: Rarity characterized most TCR sequences, yet some public TCRs appeared in many donors.

The donors (healthy individuals) were bone marrow donors. The PCR used 60 Vbeta and 13 Jbeta primers. Original data processing: Unique TCR beta chains numbered around 80 million in a later analysis, with roughly 10 million shared. Method: immunoSEQ multiplex PCR; TCRdb's copy keeps in-frame clones and lacks some. That table is the source of V, J and clone size, and D and trimming were worked out from the DNA. The profile shows about 160,000 clones, around 75% of them singletons. This sequence joins TRBV30 and TRBJ1-1; D is uncertain. This receptor was taken from a man aged 18-30 years in good health and CMV-seropositive. The sample consisted of PBMCs. The CDR3 DNA reads as TGTGCCTGGAGTGTACTCCAGAACACTGAAGCTTTCTTT. As protein: CAWSVLQNTEAFF.